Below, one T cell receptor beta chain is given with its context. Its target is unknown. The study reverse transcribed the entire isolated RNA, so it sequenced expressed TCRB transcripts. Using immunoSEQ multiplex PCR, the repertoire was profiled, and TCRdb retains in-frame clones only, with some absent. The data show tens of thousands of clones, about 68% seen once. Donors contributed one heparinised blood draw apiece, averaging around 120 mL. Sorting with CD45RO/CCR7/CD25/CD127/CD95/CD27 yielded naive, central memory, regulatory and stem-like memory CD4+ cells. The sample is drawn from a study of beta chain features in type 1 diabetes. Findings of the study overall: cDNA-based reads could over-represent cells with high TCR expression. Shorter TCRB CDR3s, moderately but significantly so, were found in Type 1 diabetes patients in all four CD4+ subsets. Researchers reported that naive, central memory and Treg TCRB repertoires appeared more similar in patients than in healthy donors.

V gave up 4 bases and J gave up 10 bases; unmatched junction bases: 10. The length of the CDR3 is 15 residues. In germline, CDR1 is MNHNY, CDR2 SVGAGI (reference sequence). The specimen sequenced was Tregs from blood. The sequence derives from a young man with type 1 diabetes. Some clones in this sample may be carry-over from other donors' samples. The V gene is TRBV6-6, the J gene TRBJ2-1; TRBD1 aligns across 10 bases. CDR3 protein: CASSSRQGARAEQFF. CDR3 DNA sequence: TGTGCCAGCAGTTCCCGACAGGGGGCTAGGGCGGAGCAGTTCTTC.